The rows below give T cell receptor beta chains drawn from one sample of a study of OX40 agonist ivuxolimab in advanced cancers. Data came from immunoSEQ multiplex PCR; TCRdb stores just in-frame clones and leaves some out. The table lists 45,000 or so clones, approximately 80% of them singletons. This specimen consisted of CD4+ or CD8+ T cells sorted from blood, obtained in a trial of the OX40 agonist ivuxolimab. All receptors derive from an adult with an advanced solid tumor such as melanoma, head and neck, liver or kidney cancer. CDR3s include the opening cysteine and the closing phenylalanine or tryptophan. The D gene is left open where the match is weak. Clone size is not always given. Where it is, it says once, few, many or a class for expanded clones.

D: TRBD2
J: TRBJ2-7
size: .
V: TRBV6-1
CDR3: CASSEALLGLAGPNLIYEQYF
DNA: TGTGCCAGCAGTGAAGCGCTTCTGGGACTAGCGGGACCTAATTTAATCTACGAGCAGTACTTC

D: .
J: TRBJ1-4
size: .
V: TRBV9
CDR3: CASSPRDQNEKLFF
DNA: TGTGCCAGCAGCCCCCGGGACCAAAATGAAAAACTGTTTTTT

D: TRBD1
J: TRBJ2-3
size: .
V: TRBV10-3
CDR3: CAFRTGGADTQYF
DNA: TGTGCCTTCAGGACAGGGGGCGCAGATACGCAGTATTTT

D: .
J: TRBJ2-5
size: .
V: TRBV7-6
CDR3: CASSLVSNSETQYF
DNA: TGTGCCAGCAGCTTAGTTTCTAATTCGGAGACCCAGTACTTC

D: .
J: TRBJ1-2
size: once
V: TRBV27
CDR3: CASSLQGYYGYTF
DNA: TGTGCCAGCAGTTTACAGGGGTACTATGGCTACACCTTC

D: TRBD1
J: TRBJ2-2
size: .
V: TRBV14
CDR3: CASSRTTGTGELFF
DNA: TGTGCCAGCAGCCGTACGACAGGGACCGGGGAGCTGTTTTTT

D: .
J: TRBJ2-5
size: .
V: TRBV30
CDR3: CAWSLWGWETQYF
DNA: TGTGCCTGGAGTCTATGGGGTTGGGAGACCCAGTACTTC

D: .
J: TRBJ2-7
size: .
V: TRBV6-5
CDR3: CASSYSNGGYEQYF
DNA: TGTGCCAGCAGTTACTCGAATGGGGGCTACGAGCAGTACTTC

D: .
J: TRBJ2-7
size: .
V: TRBV6-1
CDR3: CASRRAGPYEQYF
DNA: TGTGCCAGCAGGAGGGCGGGACCCTACGAGCAGTACTTC

D: TRBD1
J: TRBJ2-7
size: .
V: TRBV27
CDR3: CASSMDRVGSYEQYF
DNA: TGTGCCAGCAGTATGGACAGGGTCGGCTCCTACGAGCAGTACTTC

D: .
J: TRBJ1-1
size: .
V: TRBV5-6
CDR3: CASSLGLYTEAFF
DNA: TGTGCCAGCAGCTTAGGTCTATACACTGAAGCTTTCTTT

D: .
J: TRBJ1-3
size: .
V: TRBV7-8
CDR3: CASSAGRGNTIYF
DNA: TGTGCCAGCAGCGCAGGGCGGGGAAACACCATATATTTT

D: TRBD2
J: TRBJ2-1
size: .
V: TRBV5-4
CDR3: CASSTPTSGIYNEQFF
DNA: TGTGCCAGCAGCACCCCGACTAGCGGGATCTACAATGAGCAGTTCTTC

D: .
J: TRBJ1-4
size: .
V: TRBV5-6
CDR3: CASSLAQQFNEKLFF
DNA: TGTGCCAGCAGCTTGGCCCAGCAGTTCAATGAAAAACTGTTTTTT

D: .
J: TRBJ2-2
size: few
V: TRBV10-2
CDR3: CASLNPKGPGELFF
DNA: TGCGCCAGCTTAAATCCTAAGGGCCCAGGGGAGCTGTTTTTT